This section outlines one TCR beta chain sequence together with its context. PCR employed 60 Vbeta and 13 Jbeta primers. The repertoire was sequenced with immunoSEQ multiplex PCR; TCRdb's copy has only in-frame clones and lacks some. The sample consists of some 150,000 clones, approximately 78% of them appearing once. The data belong to a study of cytomegalovirus exposure and HLA in healthy donors. With 1 base removed from V and 6 bases from J, the gap between germline ends came to 13 bases. Looked up from germline, CDR1 is SQVTM and CDR2 is ANQGSEA. CDR3 length: 14 residues. The J gene is TRBJ2-1, the V gene TRBV29-1; D possibly corresponds to TRBD1 (6 bases). The material sequenced was PBMCs. This TCR was recovered from a male donor in good health and CMV-seronegative. CDR3 sequence (DNA): TGCAGCGTTGAAGGGAGGACAGTAAGCAATGAGCAGTTCTTC. Its protein is CSVEGRTVSNEQFF.